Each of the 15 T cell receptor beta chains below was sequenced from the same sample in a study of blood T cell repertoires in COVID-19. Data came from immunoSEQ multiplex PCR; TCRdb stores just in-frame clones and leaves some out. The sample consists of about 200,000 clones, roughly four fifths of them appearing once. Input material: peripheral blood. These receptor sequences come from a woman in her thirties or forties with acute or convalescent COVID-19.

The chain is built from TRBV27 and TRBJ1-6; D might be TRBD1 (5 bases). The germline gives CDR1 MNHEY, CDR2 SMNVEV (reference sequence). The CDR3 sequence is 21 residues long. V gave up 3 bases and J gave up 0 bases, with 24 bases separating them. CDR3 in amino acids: CASSFLPPPGLESSYNSPLHF. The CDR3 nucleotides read TGTGCCAGCAGTTTCCTCCCCCCGCCGGGACTGGAAAGCTCCTATAATTCACCCCTCCACTTT.

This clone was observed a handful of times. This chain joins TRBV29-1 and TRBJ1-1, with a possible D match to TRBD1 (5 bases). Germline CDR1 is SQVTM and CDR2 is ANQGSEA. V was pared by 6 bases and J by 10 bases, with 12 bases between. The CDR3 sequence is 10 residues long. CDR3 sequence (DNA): TGCAGCGTGGAGACGGGGGGAGCTTTCTTT. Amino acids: CSVETGGAFF.

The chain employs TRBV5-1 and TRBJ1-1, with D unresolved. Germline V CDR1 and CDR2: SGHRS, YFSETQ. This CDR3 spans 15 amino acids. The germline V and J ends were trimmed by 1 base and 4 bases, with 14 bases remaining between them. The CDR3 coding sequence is TGCGCCAGCAGCTTGACGAGGGCGGGTATCACTGAAGCTTTCTTT. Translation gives CASSLTRAGITEAFF.

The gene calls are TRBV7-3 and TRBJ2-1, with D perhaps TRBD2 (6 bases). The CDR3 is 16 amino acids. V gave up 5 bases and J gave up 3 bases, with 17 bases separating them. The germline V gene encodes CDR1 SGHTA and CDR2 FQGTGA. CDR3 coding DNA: TGTGCCAGCAGCCAAAGGAGGGGTGCTATCTACAATGAGCAGTTCTTC. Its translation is CASSQRRGAIYNEQFF. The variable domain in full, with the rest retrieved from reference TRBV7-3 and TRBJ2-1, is GAGVSQTPSNKVTEKGKYVELRCDPISGHTALYWYRQSLGQGPEFLIYFQGTGAADDSGLPNDRFFAVRPEGSVSTLKIQRTERGDSAVYLCASSQRRGAIYNEQFFGPGTRLTVL.

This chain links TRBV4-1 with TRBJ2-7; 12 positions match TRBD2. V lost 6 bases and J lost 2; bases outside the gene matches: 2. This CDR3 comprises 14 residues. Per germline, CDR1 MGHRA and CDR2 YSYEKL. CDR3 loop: CASSLAGGTYEQYF. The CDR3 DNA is TGCGCCAGCAGTCTAGCGGGAGGGACCTACGAGCAGTACTTC.

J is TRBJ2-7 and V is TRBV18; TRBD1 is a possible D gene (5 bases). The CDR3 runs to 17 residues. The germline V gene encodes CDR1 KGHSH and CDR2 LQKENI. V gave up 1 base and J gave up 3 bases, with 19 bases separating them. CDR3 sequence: CASSPHSPWGDHYEQYF. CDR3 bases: TGTGCCAGCTCACCACACTCTCCCTGGGGCGACCACTACGAGCAGTACTTC.

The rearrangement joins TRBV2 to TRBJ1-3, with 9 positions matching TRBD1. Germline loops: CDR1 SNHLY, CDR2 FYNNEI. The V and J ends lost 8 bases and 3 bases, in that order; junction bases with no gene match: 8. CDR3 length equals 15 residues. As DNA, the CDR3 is TGTGCCAGCTCGTTTGGACAGGGGATTGGAAACACCATATATTTT. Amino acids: CASSFGQGIGNTIYF.

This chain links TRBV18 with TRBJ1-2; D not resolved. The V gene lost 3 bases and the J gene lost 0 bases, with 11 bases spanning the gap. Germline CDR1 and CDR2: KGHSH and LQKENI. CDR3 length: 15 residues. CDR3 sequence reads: CASSPRTGTNYGYTF. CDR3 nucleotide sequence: TGTGCCAGCTCACCGCGAACGGGGACTAACTATGGCTACACCTTC.

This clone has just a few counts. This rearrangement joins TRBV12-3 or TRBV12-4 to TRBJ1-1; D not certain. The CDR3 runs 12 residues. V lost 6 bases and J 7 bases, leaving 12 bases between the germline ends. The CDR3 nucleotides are TGTGCCAGCAGGGGAGATAGTGTTGAAGCTTTCTTT. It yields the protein CASRGDSVEAFF.

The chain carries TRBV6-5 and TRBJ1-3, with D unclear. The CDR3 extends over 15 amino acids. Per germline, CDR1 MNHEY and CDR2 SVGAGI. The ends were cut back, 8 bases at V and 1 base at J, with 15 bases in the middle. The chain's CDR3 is CASGRLISSGNTIYF. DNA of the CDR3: TGTGCCAGCGGTCGACTAATTTCGTCTGGAAACACCATATATTTT.

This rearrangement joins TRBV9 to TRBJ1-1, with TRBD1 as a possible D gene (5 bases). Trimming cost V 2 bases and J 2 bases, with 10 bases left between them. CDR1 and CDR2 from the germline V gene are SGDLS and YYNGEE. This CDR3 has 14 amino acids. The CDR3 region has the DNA TGTGCCAGCAGCGTGGACATGGTTAACACTGAAGCTTTCTTT. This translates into CASSVDMVNTEAFF.

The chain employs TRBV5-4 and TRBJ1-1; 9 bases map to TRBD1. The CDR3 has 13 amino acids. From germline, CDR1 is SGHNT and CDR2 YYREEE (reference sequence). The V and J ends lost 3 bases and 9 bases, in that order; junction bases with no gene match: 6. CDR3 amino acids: CASSSDRGGQAFF. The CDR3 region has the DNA TGTGCCAGCAGCTCGGACAGGGGAGGGCAAGCTTTCTTT. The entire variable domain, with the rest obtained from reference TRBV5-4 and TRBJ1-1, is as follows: ETGVTQSPTHLIKTRGQQVTLRCSSQSGHNTVSWYQQALGQGPQFIFQYYREEENGRGNFPPRFSGLQFPNYSSELNVNALELDDSALYLCASSSDRGGQAFFGQGTRLTVV.

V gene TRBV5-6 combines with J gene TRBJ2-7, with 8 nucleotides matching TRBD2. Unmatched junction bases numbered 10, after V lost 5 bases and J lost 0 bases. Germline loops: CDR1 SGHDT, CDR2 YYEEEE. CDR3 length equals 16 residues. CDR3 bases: TGTGCCAGCAGATCCTCGGGGGGGTGGAGCTCCTACGAGCAGTACTTC. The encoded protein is CASRSSGGWSSYEQYF.

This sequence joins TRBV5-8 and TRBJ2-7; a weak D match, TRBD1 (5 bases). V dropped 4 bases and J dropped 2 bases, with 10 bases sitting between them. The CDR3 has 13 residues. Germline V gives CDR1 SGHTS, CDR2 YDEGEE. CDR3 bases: TGTGCCAGCAGCGTCGACAGTCCCTACGAGCAGTACTTC. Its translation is CASSVDSPYEQYF.

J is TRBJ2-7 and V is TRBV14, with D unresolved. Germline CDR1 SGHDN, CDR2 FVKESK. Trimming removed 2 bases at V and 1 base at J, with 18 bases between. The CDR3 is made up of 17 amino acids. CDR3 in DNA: TGTGCCAGCAGCCAAAAAGATACGATGCGGCGGTCCTACGAGCAGTACTTC. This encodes CASSQKDTMRRSYEQYF.